This is a list of T cell receptor beta chains from one sample in a study of CD8 T cells in ankylosing spondylitis. TCRdb reanalysed the 5' RACE reads using MiXCR and keeps one entry per CDR3 protein. Counted here are about 500,000 distinct CDR3 sequences, 9.5% to 15% occurring once; the ten biggest clones make up 6.5% to 7%. Sample: blood, either unsorted or a sorted T cell fraction (not recorded which). These receptors originate from a male donor with ankylosing spondylitis. The conserved cysteine and the conserved F or W are not part of the CDR3 here.

j_call v_call cdr3_aa
TRBJ2-1 TRBV3-1 ASSHDKLTSGEQF
TRBJ1-5 TRBV5-6 ASSLRQVGQPQH
TRBJ1-1 TRBV18 ASSSDVQGSNTEAF
TRBJ2-1 TRBV5-1 ASSAGVHGNEQF
TRBJ2-1 TRBV24-1 ATSDPTGINEQF
TRBJ2-7 TRBV5-1 ASSYTGDYEQY
TRBJ2-5 TRBV7-8 ASRQNDLQETQY
TRBJ2-6 TRBV2 ATGGRDSGANVLT
TRBJ2-1 TRBV24-1 ATSDSDLAGRWNEQF
TRBJ1-1 TRBV5-8 ASSSHGTVNTEAF
TRBJ2-2 TRBV6-1 ASTATSGSFGELF
TRBJ2-1 TRBV4-1 ASSQDPAGDNEQF
TRBJ2-7 TRBV7-6 ASSPASGFPYEQY
TRBJ2-1 TRBV5-1 ASSLDRYYNEQF
TRBJ2-1 TRBV2 ASSEGSENPQF
TRBJ2-7 TRBV20-1 SASVAASGRGYEQY
TRBJ2-1 TRBV24-1 ATSDATVSDRENEQF
TRBJ2-3 TRBV5-6 ASSGGRAPSTDTQY
TRBJ2-1 TRBV12-3/TRBV12-4 ASTLGARYNEQF
TRBJ2-2 TRBV10-3 AISERPIYTGELF
TRBJ1-6 TRBV5-1 ASSLEGGRNSPLH
TRBJ1-1 TRBV28 ASSLIMNTEAF
TRBJ2-1 TRBV29-1 SVESGSYNEQF
TRBJ2-2 TRBV12-3/TRBV12-4 ASNGAGRNTGELF
TRBJ2-7 TRBV14 ASSQGLSPSYEQY
TRBJ2-1 TRBV7-9 ASSLVRDGHNEQF
TRBJ1-1 TRBV20-1 SASRSGLHAF
TRBJ2-3 TRBV27 ASSLYGTGSGDTQY